One sample yielded the 27 T cell receptor beta chains listed below, sequenced in a study of technical replicates of blood from a handful of donors. Data came from immunoSEQ multiplex PCR; TCRdb stores just in-frame clones and leaves some out. This table has fewer than 85,000 clones, about 95% appearing once. Input material: T cells isolated from PBMCs. The origin of the receptors is a human donor in good health.

This chain connects TRBV28 to TRBJ1-5, with TRBD1 as a possible D gene (5 bases). Trimming took off 5 bases at V and 4 bases at J, with 12 bases between the two ends. This CDR3 comprises 14 residues. Germline lookup yields CDR1 MDHEN and CDR2 SYDVKM. DNA for the CDR3: TGTGCCAGCAGTCTCGGGGGGTTTAATCAGCCCCAGCATTTT. Protein sequence: CASSLGGFNQPQHF.

CDR3 sequence: CASSPIGLSEQYF. CDR3 DNA sequence: TGTGCCAGCAGCCCGATTGGACTTTCCGAGCAGTACTTC. The chain recombines TRBV7-6 with TRBJ2-7, with D perhaps TRBD2 (5 bases). The CDR3 is 13 residues long. V was cut by 5 bases and J by 6 bases, with 14 bases left in between. Germline loops: CDR1 SGHVS, CDR2 FNYEAQ.

CDR3 protein: CASMRTRNTGELFF. In DNA, the CDR3 is TGTGCCAGCATGCGGACTAGGAACACCGGGGAGCTGTTTTTT. V usage is TRBV6-1 and J usage is TRBJ2-2; 7 bases are a match to TRBD2. Germline V CDR1 and CDR2: MNHNS, SASEGT. This CDR3 contains 14 residues. Unmatched junction bases numbered 3, after V lost 7 bases and J lost 1 base.

The V gene is TRBV11-2, the J gene TRBJ2-5; tentative D call: TRBD2 (5 bases). The CDR3 runs to 14 residues. Germline values: CDR1 SGHAT, CDR2 FQNNGV. The V gene lost 1 base and the J gene lost 5 bases, with 11 bases spanning the gap. The CDR3 nucleotides read TGTGCCAGCAGCTTAGGTGGAGGTGGGGAGACCCAGTACTTC. It encodes CASSLGGGGETQYF. Filled out from reference TRBV11-2 and TRBJ2-5, the complete variable domain reads EAGVAQSPRYKIIEKRQSVAFWCNPISGHATLYWYQQILGQGPKLLIQFQNNGVVDDSQLPKDRFSAERLKGVDSTLKIQPAKLEDSAVYLCASSLGGGGETQYFGPGTRLLVL.

The CDR3 reads CASSLVLAGGPKDEQYF. The CDR3 bases are TGTGCCAGCAGCTTGGTGCTAGCGGGAGGGCCGAAGGACGAGCAGTACTTC. V gene TRBV7-2 combines with J gene TRBJ2-7, with 12 nucleotides matching TRBD2. The CDR3 length is 17 residues. Germline V gene data show CDR1 as SGHTA and CDR2 as FQGNSA. The J segment lost 5 bases and the V segment lost 3 bases, leaving 11 bases of the junction unmatched. Full variable domain (rest looked up from reference TRBV7-2 and TRBJ2-7): GAGVSQSPSNKVTEKGKDVELRCDPISGHTALYWYRQSLGQGLEFLIYFQGNSAPDKSGLPSDRFSAERTGGSVSTLTIQRTQQEDSAVYLCASSLVLAGGPKDEQYFGPGTRLTVT.

In DNA form, the CDR3 reads TGTGCCAGCAGCCGCCGGGAGGCGACTAACTACGAGCAGTACTTC. This codes for CASSRREATNYEQYF. J is TRBJ2-7 and V is TRBV7-9; 7 bases are a match to TRBD2. Germline trimming cut 5 bases from V and 3 bases from J; bases unmatched to any gene: 10. Per germline, CDR1 SEHNR and CDR2 FQNEAQ (reference sequence). CDR3 length equals 15 residues.

The rearrangement uses TRBV27 and TRBJ1-3, with D maybe TRBD1 (6 bases). Per germline, CDR1 MNHEY and CDR2 SMNVEV (reference sequence). The CDR3 covers 16 residues. The V end lost 4 bases, the J end lost 3 bases, and 16 bases lay between the germline ends. CDR3 nucleotide sequence: TGTGCCAGCAGTTACCAGTCGGGGACAAGTGGAAACACCATATATTTT. It encodes CASSYQSGTSGNTIYF.

This chain links TRBV5-1 with TRBJ1-2; no clear D. The CDR3 has 12 residues. Germline assignment: CDR1 SGHRS and CDR2 YFSETQ. V lost 0 bases and J 7 bases, leaving 7 bases between the germline ends. The CDR3 spells CASSLVPGGYTF. The CDR3 coding sequence is TGCGCCAGCAGCTTGGTACCGGGTGGCTACACCTTC.

This chain links TRBV5-1 with TRBJ2-7; the D is unclear. CDR1 is SGHRS, CDR2 YFSETQ, per germline. Trimming pared 5 bases from V and 0 bases from J, leaving 24 bases between. The CDR3 extends over 18 amino acids. The CDR3 DNA sequence: TGCGCCAGCAGACTCCTCATGTTATCAGGTCCCTCCTCCTACGAGCAGTACTTC. As protein: CASRLLMLSGPSSYEQYF.

The V call is TRBV18, the J call TRBJ1-5; no reliable D call. The V gene lost 3 bases and the J gene lost 9 bases, with 15 bases spanning the gap. CDR3 length equals 14 residues. CDR1 is KGHSH and CDR2 is LQKENI in the germline V gene. CDR3 in amino acids: CASSPARTGWPQHF. The CDR3 region has the DNA TGTGCCAGCTCACCCGCCCGGACTGGGTGGCCCCAGCATTTT. Full variable domain (missing parts from reference TRBV18 and TRBJ1-5): NAGVMQNPRHLVRRRGQEARLRCSPMKGHSHVYWYRQLPEEGLKFMVYLQKENIIDESGMPKERFSAEFPKEGPSILRIQQVVRGDSAAYFCASSPARTGWPQHFGDGTRLSIL.

The chain joins TRBV18 to TRBJ2-1, with D hard to call. The CDR3 sequence is 12 residues long. CDR1 and CDR2 (germline): KGHSH, LQKENI. Trimming pared 3 bases from V and 8 bases from J, leaving 8 bases between. DNA for the CDR3: TGTGCCAGCTCACCGCTATCGTATGAGCAGTTCTTC. Protein sequence: CASSPLSYEQFF. The variable domain in full, completed from reference TRBV18 and TRBJ2-1, reads NAGVMQNPRHLVRRRGQEARLRCSPMKGHSHVYWYRQLPEEGLKFMVYLQKENIIDESGMPKERFSAEFPKEGPSILRIQQVVRGDSAAYFCASSPLSYEQFFGPGTRLTVL.

This chain connects TRBV28 to TRBJ1-1; D gene ambiguous. Germline V gives CDR1 MDHEN, CDR2 SYDVKM. CDR3 length equals 13 residues. Trimming pared 3 bases from V and 2 bases from J, leaving 7 bases between. CDR3: CASSFMRNTEAFF. DNA of the CDR3: TGTGCCAGCAGTTTTATGAGAAACACTGAAGCTTTCTTT.

CDR3 region: CSAGSTQETQYF. The CDR3 DNA sequence: TGCAGCGCCGGGTCCACCCAAGAGACCCAGTACTTC. The chain employs TRBV29-1 and TRBJ2-5; D ambiguous. The V end was cut by 7 bases, the J end by 1 base, with 10 bases between. This CDR3 comprises 12 residues. Germline-derived CDR1 and CDR2 are SQVTM and ANQGSEA.

The rearrangement uses TRBV4-2 and TRBJ2-7, with 8 bases lining up with TRBD1. J was trimmed by 3 bases and V by 2 bases; bases with no gene match: 6. In germline, CDR1 is LGHNA, CDR2 YNFKEQ. The length of the CDR3 is 15 residues. This chain's CDR3 is CASSQPGTGFYEQYF. CDR3 sequence (DNA): TGTGCCAGCAGCCAACCGGGGACAGGATTCTACGAGCAGTACTTC.

The DNA for the CDR3 is TGTGCCAGTAGCCTAGTAGGTTCCTACGAGCAGTACTTC. Translation gives CASSLVGSYEQYF. The chain is built from TRBV19 and TRBJ2-7; D remains unclear. The germline V gene encodes CDR1 LNHDA and CDR2 SQIVND (reference sequence). This CDR3 has 13 amino acids. The germline V and J ends were trimmed by 6 bases and 1 base, with 10 bases remaining between them. Drawing the rest from reference TRBV19 and TRBJ2-7, the complete variable domain is DGGITQSPKYLFRKEGQNVTLSCEQNLNHDAMYWYRQDPGQGLRLIYYSQIVNDFQKGDIAEGYSVSREKKESFPLTVTSAQKNPTAFYLCASSLVGSYEQYFGPGTRLTVT.

This chain connects TRBV5-6 to TRBJ2-1; 7 bases are shared with TRBD1. The V gene's germline CDR1 is SGHDT and CDR2 YYEEEE. Unmatched junction bases numbered 12, after V lost 6 bases and J lost 9 bases. The CDR3 extends over 14 amino acids. The CDR3 DNA sequence: TGTGCCAGCAAAGAGACAGGGTATTTCAGTGAGCAGTTCTTC. This codes for CASKETGYFSEQFF.

The gene calls are TRBV7-8 and TRBJ2-7; 7 bases are a match to TRBD1. Unmatched junction bases numbered 5, after V lost 1 base and J lost 2 bases. The CDR3 covers 15 residues. The germline CDR1 and CDR2 sequences are SGHVS and FQNEAQ. CDR3 nucleotide sequence: TGTGCCAGCAGCTTAGAGAGGGGGCTTCCCTACGAGCAGTACTTC. Amino acid sequence: CASSLERGLPYEQYF.

This chain connects TRBV10-3 to TRBJ2-5; 8 bases map to TRBD1. The CDR3 consists of 14 residues. V lost 10 bases, J lost 5 bases, and 12 bases stayed unmatched. Germline V gene data show CDR1 as ENHRY and CDR2 as SYGVKD. In nucleotides, the CDR3 is TGTGCCAGCAAGCCCCAGGGGGCGCGTGAGACCCAGTACTTC. The encoded protein is CASKPQGARETQYF.

The V and J genes are TRBV9 and TRBJ1-2; TRBD1 matches 7 bases. V shed 0 bases, J shed 1 base, and the junction held 12 bases outside the gene matches. Germline loops: CDR1 SGDLS, CDR2 YYNGEE. The CDR3 consists of 18 residues. The CDR3 sequence is CASSVEGAGVNLNYGYTF. The DNA of the CDR3 is TGTGCCAGCAGCGTAGAGGGGGCAGGGGTTAACCTTAACTATGGCTACACCTTC.

The rearrangement links TRBV9 to TRBJ1-2, with no clear D. V dropped 3 bases and J dropped 5 bases, with 20 bases sitting between them. Germline CDR1 and CDR2: SGDLS and YYNGEE. The CDR3 covers 16 residues. The DNA of the CDR3 is TGTGCCAGCAGCGACCCCCTCCGAGAGGGCTTTTATGGCTACACCTTC. The encoded protein is CASSDPLREGFYGYTF.

This clone was counted once. This chain connects TRBV5-6 to TRBJ2-7; TRBD1 agrees at 9 bases. The CDR3 extends over 14 amino acids. Germline CDR1 SGHDT, CDR2 YYEEEE. V lost 3 bases and J lost 6; bases outside the gene matches: 7. The CDR3 coding sequence is TGTGCCAGCAGCTCCGGGACAGGGTTTGGCGAGCAGTACTTC. Protein: CASSSGTGFGEQYF. Full variable domain (remainder filled in from reference TRBV5-6 and TRBJ2-7): DAGVTQSPTHLIKTRGQQVTLRCSPKSGHDTVSWYQQALGQGPQFIFQYYEEEERQRGNFPDRFSGHQFPNYSSELNVNALLLGDSALYLCASSSGTGFGEQYFGPGTRLTVT.

The CDR3 sequence: CASSLQGQADSGNTIYF. CDR3 coding DNA: TGTGCCAGCAGTCTCCAGGGACAGGCGGACTCTGGAAACACCATATATTTT. This chain uses TRBV6-4 with TRBJ1-3, with 8 bases lining up with TRBD1. Germline values: CDR1 MRHNA, CDR2 SNTAGT. After removal of 5 bases from V and 0 bases from J, the junction contained 9 bases not matched to a gene. This CDR3 comprises 17 residues.

The V and J genes are TRBV4-2 and TRBJ1-5; TRBD1 agrees at 8 bases. Looked up from germline, CDR1 is LGHNA and CDR2 is YNFKEQ. Trimming at V came to 0 bases and at J to 8 bases, leaving 9 bases not matched to a gene. The CDR3 extends over 16 amino acids. CDR3 region: CASSQDSDRGSKPQHF. CDR3 nucleotide sequence: TGTGCCAGCAGCCAAGATTCTGACAGGGGAAGTAAGCCCCAGCATTTT.

V is TRBV18 and J is TRBJ2-7; TRBD1 is a possible D gene (6 bases). The CDR3 is 13 residues long. Germline CDR1 and CDR2: KGHSH and LQKENI. The V end was cut by 0 bases, the J end by 3 bases, with 6 bases between. CDR3 in amino acids: CASSPPDSYEQYF. The CDR3 DNA is TGTGCCAGCTCACCACCGGACAGCTACGAGCAGTACTTC.

The chain carries TRBV13 and TRBJ2-1; D call uncertain. The germline V and J ends were trimmed by 2 bases and 15 bases, with 17 bases remaining between them. CDR1 PRHDT and CDR2 FYEKMQ come from the germline V gene (reference sequence). This CDR3 region has 13 residues. This chain's CDR3 is CASSLQRLRLVFF. The CDR3 DNA reads as TGTGCCAGCAGCTTACAGAGACTGCGATTGGTGTTCTTC.

This chain links TRBV30 with TRBJ1-4; tentative D call: TRBD1 (5 bases). The germline V gene has CDR1 GTSNPN and CDR2 SVGIG (reference sequence). The CDR3 is 15 amino acids. V lost 0 bases, J lost 8 bases, and 16 bases lay in between. CDR3 DNA sequence: TGTGCCTGGAGTGTACTCGGGGGGTTCAGAGAAAAACTGTTTTTT. Amino acids: CAWSVLGGFREKLFF.

V and J are TRBV9 and TRBJ2-2; D not certain. The CDR3 runs to 13 residues. Trimming pared 0 bases from V and 5 bases from J, leaving 5 bases between. Germline V CDR1 and CDR2: SGDLS, YYNGEE. The CDR3 protein is CASSVAVTGELFF. CDR3 in DNA: TGTGCCAGCAGCGTAGCGGTAACCGGGGAGCTGTTTTTT. Variable domain in full (rest from reference TRBV9 and TRBJ2-2): DSGVTQTPKHLITATGQRVTLRCSPRSGDLSVYWYQQSLDQGLQFLIQYYNGEERAKGNILERFSAQQFPDLHSELNLSSLELGDSALYFCASSVAVTGELFFGEGSRLTVL.